The clone carrying this TCR beta chain occurred a few times. This specimen comes from a study of T cell changes during pregnancy in multiple sclerosis. Trimming shortened V by 6 bases and J by 3 bases, and 14 bases separated the two germline ends. CDR3 length equals 14 residues. Germline V CDR1 and CDR2: ENHRY, SYGVKD. Produced via immunoSEQ multiplex PCR; TCRdb's table is partial and in-frame only. The data show some 70,000 clones, 90% to 95% seen once. The TCR originated in a female donor with multiple sclerosis, enrolled in a pregnancy study. This chain connects TRBV10-3 to TRBJ1-1; D perhaps matches TRBD1 (6 bases). The source was CD8+ T cells from peripheral blood mononuclear cells, collected before pregnancy. CDR3 in DNA: TGTGCCATCAGGAGTGGGACAATGGACACTGAAGCTTTCTTT. Protein sequence: CAIRSGTMDTEAFF.